Below are 17 T cell receptor beta chains sequenced from a single sample in a study of blood T cell repertoires in COVID-19 (dated by TCRdb to 2018 to 2021). To prepare the library, the immunoSEQ multiplex PCR assay was applied. TCRdb took this table from immuneACCESS and kept in-frame rearrangements with V and J called. Such tables lack part of the clones; where checked against another copy, unresolved V genes explain under half of the gap, and the rest is unexplained. The sample table records 13,000 to 15,000 clones; 85% to 90% of these occur just once. The ten biggest clones cover roughly 2.8% of the sample. The specimen sequenced was peripheral blood. The origin of the receptors is a human donor in a cohort sampled during active COVID-19.

V usage is TRBV7-2 and J usage is TRBJ1-2, with TRBD1 matching 7 bases. Germline trimming cut 0 bases from V and 4 bases from J; bases unmatched to any gene: 2. In germline, CDR1 is SGHTA, CDR2 FQGNSA. The CDR3 spans 14 residues. DNA of the CDR3: TGTGCCAGCAGCTTAGCGGCAGGGGGCTATGGCTACACCTTC. This encodes CASSLAAGGYGYTF.

This chain joins TRBV10-3 and TRBJ2-3; 9 bases line up with TRBD1. The CDR3 covers 14 residues. V was clipped by 6 bases and J by 3 bases; unmatched bases: 4. CDR1 and CDR2 (germline): ENHRY, SYGVKD. The CDR3: CAISPGQGTDTQYF. The DNA of the CDR3 is TGTGCCATCAGCCCGGGACAGGGAACAGATACGCAGTATTTT.

V and J are TRBV2 and TRBJ2-2, with 11 bases lining up with TRBD2. The CDR3 length is 18 residues. The J segment lost 1 base and the V segment lost 6 bases, leaving 10 bases of the junction unmatched. The germline CDR1 and CDR2 sequences are SNHLY and FYNNEI. CDR3 in amino acids: CASRKLAGAFKNTGELFF. In DNA form, the CDR3 reads TGTGCCAGCAGGAAACTAGCGGGAGCTTTTAAGAACACCGGGGAGCTGTTTTTT. Looking up the rest from reference TRBV2 and TRBJ2-2 gives the full variable domain: EPEVTQTPSHQVTQMGQEVILRCVPISNHLYFYWYRQILGQKVEFLVSFYNNEISEKSEIFDDQFSVERPDGSNFTLKIRSTKLEDSAMYFCASRKLAGAFKNTGELFFGEGSRLTVL.

The CDR3 region has the DNA TGTGCCACCAGCAGAGAGGTACAAGGGGGGGACATTCAGTACTTC. Encoded protein: CATSREVQGGDIQYF. This chain connects TRBV15 to TRBJ2-4; tentatively, D is TRBD2 (7 bases). The CDR3 is 15 residues long. V lost 0 bases, J lost 8 bases, and 14 bases lay in between. The germline V gene has CDR1 LNHNV and CDR2 YYDKDF (reference sequence).

This chain connects TRBV5-6 to TRBJ2-3; tentatively, D is TRBD2 (7 bases). Germline CDR1 and CDR2: SGHDT and YYEEEE. With 5 bases removed from V and 3 bases from J, the gap between germline ends came to 19 bases. The CDR3 sequence is 16 residues long. The DNA of the CDR3 is TGTGCCAGCAGACGGCTCCTACAGGGAGGGACAGATACGCAGTATTTT. Protein: CASRRLLQGGTDTQYF.

The CDR3 spells CASSHPPQTWLPDSNTIYF. In DNA, the CDR3 is TGCGCCAGCAGCCATCCCCCCCAGACGTGGCTGCCCGACTCGAACACCATATATTTT. The rearrangement uses TRBV4-1 and TRBJ1-3; D gene unclear. The CDR3 totals 19 residues. Trimming took 3 bases from V and 7 from J, leaving 28 bases between them. Germline V gives CDR1 MGHRA, CDR2 YSYEKL.

This rearrangement joins TRBV6-4 to TRBJ2-2; TRBD1 might be the D (6 bases). The CDR3 extends over 18 amino acids. The germline V gene encodes CDR1 MRHNA and CDR2 SNTAGT. The V end was cut by 2 bases, the J end by 0 bases, with 16 bases between. CDR3 in amino acids: CASSDGAGVNANTGELFF. The CDR3 DNA reads TGTGCCAGCAGTGACGGGGCAGGGGTAAACGCGAACACCGGGGAGCTGTTTTTT.

The rearrangement uses TRBV28 and TRBJ1-1; 7 bases match TRBD1. Germline V gene sequence: CDR1 MDHEN, CDR2 SYDVKM. V was clipped by 4 bases and J by 2 bases; unmatched bases: 7. The CDR3 sequence is 15 residues long. The CDR3 sequence is CASSSFGTANTEAFF. The DNA for the CDR3 is TGTGCCAGCAGTTCCTTTGGGACAGCTAACACTGAAGCTTTCTTT.

The CDR3 DNA follows: TGTGCCAGCATCGTGGGACACGGGACCGGGGAGCTGTTTTTT. Protein: CASIVGHGTGELFF. This chain connects TRBV7-2 to TRBJ2-2, with D perhaps matching TRBD1 (6 bases). The V end lost 7 bases, the J end lost 5 bases, and 14 bases lay between the germline ends. The CDR3 is 14 residues long. Germline assignment: CDR1 SGHTA and CDR2 FQGNSA.

The chain links TRBV27 to TRBJ2-7, with TRBD2 matching over 10 bases. V gave up 5 bases and J gave up 2 bases; unmatched junction bases: 3. The CDR3 runs to 14 residues. Germline V gene lookup returns CDR1 MNHEY and CDR2 SMNVEV (reference sequence). The CDR3 DNA follows: TGTGCCAGCAGTGGAGCGGGAGGGCCCTACGAGCAGTACTTC. Protein: CASSGAGGPYEQYF.

This clone appeared a single time. The chain couples TRBV6-5 to TRBJ2-2; 8 nucleotides match TRBD1. The CDR3 spans 14 residues. Germline values: CDR1 MNHEY, CDR2 SVGAGI. Unmatched junction bases numbered 5, after V lost 6 bases and J lost 5 bases. The chain's CDR3 is CASRGTGGTGELFF. The CDR3 DNA follows: TGTGCCAGCAGAGGGACAGGAGGAACCGGGGAGCTGTTTTTT.

The chain recombines TRBV11-2 with TRBJ2-3; 7 positions agree with TRBD2. Germline values: CDR1 SGHAT, CDR2 FQNNGV. This CDR3 has 15 amino acids. Trimming at V came to 5 bases and at J to 2 bases, leaving 7 bases not matched to a gene. CDR3 sequence (DNA): TGTGCCAGCAGCAAGGGACTAACTTTCACAGATACGCAGTATTTT. It encodes CASSKGLTFTDTQYF.

V usage is TRBV30 and J usage is TRBJ1-5; the match to TRBD1 covers 8 bases. Trimming took 4 bases from V and 7 from J; bases not matched to a gene: 6. The CDR3 totals 13 residues. CDR1 GTSNPN and CDR2 SVGIG come from the germline V gene (reference sequence). The CDR3 loop is CAWTDRENQPQHF. CDR3 coding DNA: TGTGCCTGGACGGACAGGGAGAACCAGCCCCAGCATTTT.

This chain uses TRBV9 with TRBJ2-7, with D possibly TRBD1 on 6 matching bases. The ends were cut back, 4 bases at V and 5 bases at J, with 25 bases in the middle. The germline CDR1 and CDR2 sequences are SGDLS and YYNGEE. The CDR3 length is 17 residues. CDR3 bases: TGTGCCAGCAGCACCACCTCGGCAGGCGGTCAGGGGAACGAGCAGTACTTC. This sequence encodes CASSTTSAGGQGNEQYF. Full variable domain (outside the CDR3, taken from reference TRBV9 and TRBJ2-7): DSGVTQTPKHLITATGQRVTLRCSPRSGDLSVYWYQQSLDQGLQFLIQYYNGEERAKGNILERFSAQQFPDLHSELNLSSLELGDSALYFCASSTTSAGGQGNEQYFGPGTRLTVT.

The chain has TRBV11-2 and TRBJ2-5, with D maybe TRBD2 (5 bases). V lost 5 bases, J lost 5 bases, and 18 bases lay in between. CDR1 and CDR2 from the germline V gene are SGHAT and FQNNGV. The CDR3 is 15 amino acids. In DNA, the CDR3 is TGTGCCAGCAGCGCTCTAGCCCCCACTGGGGAGACCCAGTACTTC. This translates into CASSALAPTGETQYF.

The chain recombines TRBV9 with TRBJ1-1, with D perhaps TRBD1 (6 bases). This CDR3 has 14 amino acids. The germline gives CDR1 SGDLS, CDR2 YYNGEE. The V gene lost 3 bases and the J gene lost 0 bases, with 9 bases spanning the gap. CDR3 loop: CASSATGLNTEAFF. The CDR3 bases are TGTGCCAGCAGCGCCACAGGGTTGAACACTGAAGCTTTCTTT.

The rearrangement links TRBV19 to TRBJ1-3; 7 bases map to TRBD1. The CDR3 totals 15 residues. CDR1 is LNHDA, CDR2 SQIVND, per germline (reference sequence). The J segment lost 4 bases and the V segment lost 5 bases, leaving 8 bases of the junction unmatched. The CDR3 reads CASSPGDRDGNTIYF. The CDR3 bases are TGTGCCAGTAGTCCCGGGGACAGAGACGGAAACACCATATATTTT.